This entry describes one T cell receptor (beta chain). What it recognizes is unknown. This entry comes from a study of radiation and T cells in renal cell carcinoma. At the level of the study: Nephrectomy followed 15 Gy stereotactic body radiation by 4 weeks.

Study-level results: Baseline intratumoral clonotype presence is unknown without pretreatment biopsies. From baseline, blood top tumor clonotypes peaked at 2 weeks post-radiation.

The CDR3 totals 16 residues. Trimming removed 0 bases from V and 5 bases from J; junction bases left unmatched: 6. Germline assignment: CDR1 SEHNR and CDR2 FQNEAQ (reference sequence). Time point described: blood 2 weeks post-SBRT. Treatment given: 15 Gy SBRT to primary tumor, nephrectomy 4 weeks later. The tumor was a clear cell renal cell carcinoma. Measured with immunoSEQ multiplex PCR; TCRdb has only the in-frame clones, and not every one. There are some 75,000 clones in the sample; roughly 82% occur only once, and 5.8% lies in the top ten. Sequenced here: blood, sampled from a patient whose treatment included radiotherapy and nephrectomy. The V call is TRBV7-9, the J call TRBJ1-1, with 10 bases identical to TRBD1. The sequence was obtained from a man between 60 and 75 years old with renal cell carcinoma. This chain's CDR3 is CASSLAGTGEVTEAFF. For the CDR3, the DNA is TGTGCCAGCAGCTTAGCCGGGACAGGGGAGGTTACTGAAGCTTTCTTT.